This T cell receptor beta chain originates from a study of T cell repertoires in cytomegalovirus infection. Study as a whole: Shared public TCR beta signatures pointed to both CMV infection and a matching HLA type. General study findings and limits: Of the TCR beta families, the public ones yielded a cumulative frequency that identified carriers of CMV plus the relevant HLA.

V trimming: 4 bases; J trimming: 6 bases; junction bases outside the gene matches: 17. Germline-derived CDR1 and CDR2 are MDHEN and SYDVKM. CDR3 length: 17 amino acids. This clonotype has a handful of counts. Antigen unknown. TCRdb reprocessed the reads with MiXCR, giving one entry per CDR3 protein. The sample lists about 530,000 distinct CDR3 sequences, more than 20% seen once, with 13% in the top ten. The material sequenced was PBMCs. The clonotype comes from a human donor in good health (CMV status not recorded). Some clones in this sample may be carry-over from other donors' samples. The gene calls are TRBV28 and TRBJ1-2, with TRBD1 identical over 7 bases. The CDR3 loop is CASSSHTRQGSINGYTF. The CDR3 DNA sequence: TGTGCCAGCAGTTCCCATACAAGACAGGGAAGTATTAATGGCTACACCTTC.